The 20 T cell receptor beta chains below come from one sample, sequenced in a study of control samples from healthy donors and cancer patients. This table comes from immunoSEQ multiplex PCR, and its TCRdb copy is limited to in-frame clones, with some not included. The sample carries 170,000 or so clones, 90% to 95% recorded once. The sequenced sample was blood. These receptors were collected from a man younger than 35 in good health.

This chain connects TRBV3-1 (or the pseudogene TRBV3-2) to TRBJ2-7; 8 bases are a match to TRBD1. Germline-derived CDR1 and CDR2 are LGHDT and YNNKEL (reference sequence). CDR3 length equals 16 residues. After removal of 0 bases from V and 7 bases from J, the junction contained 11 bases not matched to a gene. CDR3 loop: CASSQDQSGGGREQYF. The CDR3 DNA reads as TGTGCCAGCAGCCAAGATCAGTCAGGGGGCGGAAGGGAGCAGTACTTC.

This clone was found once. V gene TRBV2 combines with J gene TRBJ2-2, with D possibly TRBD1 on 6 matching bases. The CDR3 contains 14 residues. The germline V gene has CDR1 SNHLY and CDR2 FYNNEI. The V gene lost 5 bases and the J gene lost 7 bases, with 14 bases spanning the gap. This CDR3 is CASSLQGAIGELFF. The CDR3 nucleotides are TGTGCCAGCAGTTTACAGGGAGCAATCGGGGAGCTGTTTTTT.

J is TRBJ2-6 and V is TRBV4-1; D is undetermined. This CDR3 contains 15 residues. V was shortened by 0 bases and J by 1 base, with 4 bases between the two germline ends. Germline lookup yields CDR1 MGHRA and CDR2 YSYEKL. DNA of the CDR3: TGCGCCAGCAGCCAAGAATCATCTGGGGCCAACGTCCTGACTTTC. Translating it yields CASSQESSGANVLTF.

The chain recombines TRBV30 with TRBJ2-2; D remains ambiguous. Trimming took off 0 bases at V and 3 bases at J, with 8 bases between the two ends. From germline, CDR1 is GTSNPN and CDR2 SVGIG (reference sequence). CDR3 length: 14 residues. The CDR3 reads CAWSVGLDTGELFF. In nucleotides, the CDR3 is TGTGCCTGGAGTGTGGGGTTAGACACCGGGGAGCTGTTTTTT.

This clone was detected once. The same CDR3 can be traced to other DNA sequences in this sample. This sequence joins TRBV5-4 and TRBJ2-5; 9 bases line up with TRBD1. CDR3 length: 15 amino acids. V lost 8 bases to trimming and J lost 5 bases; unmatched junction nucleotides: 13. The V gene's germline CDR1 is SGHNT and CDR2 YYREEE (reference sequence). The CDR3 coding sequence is TGTGCCAGTAGCGAGAGACAGGGGGTTTGGGAGACCCAGTACTTC. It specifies CASSERQGVWETQYF. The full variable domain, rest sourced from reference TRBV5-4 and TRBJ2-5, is ETGVTQSPTHLIKTRGQQVTLRCSSQSGHNTVSWYQQALGQGPQFIFQYYREEENGRGNFPPRFSGLQFPNYSSELNVNALELDDSALYLCASSERQGVWETQYFGPGTRLLVL.

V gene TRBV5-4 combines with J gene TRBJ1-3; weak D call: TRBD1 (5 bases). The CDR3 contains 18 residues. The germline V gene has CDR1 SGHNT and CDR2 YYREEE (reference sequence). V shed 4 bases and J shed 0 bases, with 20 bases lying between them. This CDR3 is CASSPRDGGTFSGNTIYF. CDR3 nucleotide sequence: TGTGCCAGCAGCCCCCGGGACGGCGGGACCTTCTCTGGAAACACCATATATTTT.

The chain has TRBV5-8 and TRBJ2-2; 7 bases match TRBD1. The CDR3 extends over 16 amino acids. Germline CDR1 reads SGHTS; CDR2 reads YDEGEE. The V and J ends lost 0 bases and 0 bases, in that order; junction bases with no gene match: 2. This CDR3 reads CASSLVGTANTGELFF. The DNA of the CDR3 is TGTGCCAGCAGCTTGGTAGGGACAGCGAACACCGGGGAGCTGTTTTTT.

CDR3 protein: CASSFPGTGEQYF. The CDR3 coding sequence is TGTGCCAGCAGCTTTCCCGGGACAGGGGAGCAGTACTTC. The chain employs TRBV5-5 and TRBJ2-7, with 9 positions matching TRBD1. The germline gives CDR1 SGHKS, CDR2 YYEKEE (reference sequence). The junction had 4 bases not matched to a gene; V was cut back by 2 bases and J by 7 bases. This CDR3 contains 13 residues.

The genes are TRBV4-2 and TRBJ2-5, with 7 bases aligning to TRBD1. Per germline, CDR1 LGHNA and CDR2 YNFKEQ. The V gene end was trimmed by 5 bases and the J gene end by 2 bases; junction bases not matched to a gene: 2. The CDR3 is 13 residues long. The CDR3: CASSTGQQETQYF. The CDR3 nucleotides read TGTGCCAGCAGCACGGGACAGCAAGAGACCCAGTACTTC.

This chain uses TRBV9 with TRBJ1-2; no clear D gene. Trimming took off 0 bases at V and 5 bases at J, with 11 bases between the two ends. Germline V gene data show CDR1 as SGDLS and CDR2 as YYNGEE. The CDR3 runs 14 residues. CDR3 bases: TGTGCCAGCAGCGTAGGGCCAAGGGATTATGGCTACACCTTC. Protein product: CASSVGPRDYGYTF.

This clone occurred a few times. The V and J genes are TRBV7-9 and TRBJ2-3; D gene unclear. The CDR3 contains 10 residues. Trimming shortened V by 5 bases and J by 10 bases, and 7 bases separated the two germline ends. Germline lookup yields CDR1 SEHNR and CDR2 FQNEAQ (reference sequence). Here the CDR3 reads CASSTGPQYF. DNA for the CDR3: TGTGCCAGCAGCACCGGTCCGCAGTATTTT. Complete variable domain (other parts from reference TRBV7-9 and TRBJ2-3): DTGVSQNPRHKITKRGQNVTFRCDPISEHNRLYWYRQTLGQGPEFLTYFQNEAQLEKSRLLSDRFSAERPKGSFSTLEIQRTEQGDSAMYLCASSTGPQYFGPGTRLTVL.

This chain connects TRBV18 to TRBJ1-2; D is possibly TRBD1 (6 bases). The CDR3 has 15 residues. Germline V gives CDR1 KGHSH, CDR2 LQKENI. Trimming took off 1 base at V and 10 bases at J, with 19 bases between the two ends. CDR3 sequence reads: CASSPQAGHQLYYTF. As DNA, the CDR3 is TGTGCCAGCTCACCACAGGCGGGACACCAACTTTACTACACCTTC.

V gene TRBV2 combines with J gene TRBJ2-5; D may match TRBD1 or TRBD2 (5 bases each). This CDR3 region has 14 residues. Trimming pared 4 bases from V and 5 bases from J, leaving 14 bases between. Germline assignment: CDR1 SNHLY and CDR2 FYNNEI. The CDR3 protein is CASSGGPGRETQYF. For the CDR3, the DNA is TGTGCCAGCAGTGGGGGACCGGGCCGGGAGACCCAGTACTTC. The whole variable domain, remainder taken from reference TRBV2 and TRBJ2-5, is EPEVTQTPSHQVTQMGQEVILRCVPISNHLYFYWYRQILGQKVEFLVSFYNNEISEKSEIFDDQFSVERPDGSNFTLKIRSTKLEDSAMYFCASSGGPGRETQYFGPGTRLLVL.

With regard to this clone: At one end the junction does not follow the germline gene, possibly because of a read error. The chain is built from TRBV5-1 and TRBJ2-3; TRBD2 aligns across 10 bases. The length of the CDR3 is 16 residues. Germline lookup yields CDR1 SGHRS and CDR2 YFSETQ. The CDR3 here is CASRLGSGGPTDTQYF. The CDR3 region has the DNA TGCGCCAGCAGGTTGGGTAGCGGGGGGCCCACAGATACGCAGTATTTT.

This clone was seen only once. CDR3: CASSQNQRTTDTQYF. In DNA form, the CDR3 reads TGCGCCAGCAGCCAAAATCAGCGGACCACAGATACGCAGTATTTT. The chain carries TRBV4-1 and TRBJ2-3, with D perhaps TRBD2 (5 bases). Trimming removed 2 bases at V and 2 bases at J, with 11 bases between. The CDR3 extends over 15 amino acids. Germline lookup yields CDR1 MGHRA and CDR2 YSYEKL.

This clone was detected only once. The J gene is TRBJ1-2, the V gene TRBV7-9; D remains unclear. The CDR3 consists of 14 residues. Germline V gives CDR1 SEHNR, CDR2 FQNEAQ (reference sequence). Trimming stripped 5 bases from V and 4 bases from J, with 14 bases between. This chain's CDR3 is CASSPSGQIYGYTF. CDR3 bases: TGTGCCAGCAGCCCCTCCGGGCAGATCTATGGCTACACCTTC.

The CDR3 here is CSVLEGPLWAFF. DNA of the CDR3: TGCAGCGTTTTGGAAGGGCCACTTTGGGCTTTCTTT. J is TRBJ1-1 and V is TRBV29-1; D is uncertain. Trimming left V 5 bases short and J 11 bases short, with 18 bases between. This CDR3 comprises 12 residues. Germline V gene sequence: CDR1 SQVTM, CDR2 ANQGSEA.

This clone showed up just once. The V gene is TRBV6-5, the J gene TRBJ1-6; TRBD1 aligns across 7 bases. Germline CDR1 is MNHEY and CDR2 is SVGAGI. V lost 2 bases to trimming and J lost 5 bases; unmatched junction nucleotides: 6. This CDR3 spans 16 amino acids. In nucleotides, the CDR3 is TGTGCCAGCAGTTACAGGGGGCCCGGAAATAATTCACCCCTCCACTTT. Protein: CASSYRGPGNNSPLHF.

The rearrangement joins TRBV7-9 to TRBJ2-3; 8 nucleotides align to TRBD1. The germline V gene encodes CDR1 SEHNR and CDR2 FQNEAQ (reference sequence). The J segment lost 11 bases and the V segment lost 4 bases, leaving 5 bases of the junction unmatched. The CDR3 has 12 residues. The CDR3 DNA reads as TGTGCCAGCAGCTCAACCGGGACAGGGCAGTATTTT. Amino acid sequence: CASSSTGTGQYF.

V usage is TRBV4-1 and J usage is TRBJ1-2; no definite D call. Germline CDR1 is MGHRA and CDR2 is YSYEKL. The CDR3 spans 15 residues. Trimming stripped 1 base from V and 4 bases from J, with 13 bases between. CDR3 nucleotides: TGCGCCAGCAGCCAAGTTGTCCAGGCCCCCTATGGCTACACCTTC. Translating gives CASSQVVQAPYGYTF.